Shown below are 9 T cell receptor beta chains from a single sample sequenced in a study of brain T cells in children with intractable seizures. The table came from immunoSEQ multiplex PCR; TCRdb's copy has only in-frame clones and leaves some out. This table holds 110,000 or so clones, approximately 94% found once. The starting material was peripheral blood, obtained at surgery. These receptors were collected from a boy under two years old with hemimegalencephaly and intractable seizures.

The CDR3 reads CASSSGGLSYEQYF. As DNA, the CDR3 is TGTGCCAGCAGCTCTGGGGGGCTGTCCTACGAGCAGTACTTC. The chain is built from TRBV7-2 and TRBJ2-7; D is possibly TRBD1 or TRBD2 (6 bases each). V lost 4 bases, J lost 1 base, and 11 bases lay in between. Germline assignment: CDR1 SGHTA and CDR2 FQGNSA. The CDR3 sequence is 14 residues long.

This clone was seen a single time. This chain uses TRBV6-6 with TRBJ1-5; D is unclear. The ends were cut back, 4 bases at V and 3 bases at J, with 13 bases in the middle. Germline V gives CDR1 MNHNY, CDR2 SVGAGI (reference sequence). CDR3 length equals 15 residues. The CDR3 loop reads CASSSVGATNQPQHF. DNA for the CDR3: TGTGCCAGCAGTTCCGTGGGAGCCACCAATCAGCCCCAGCATTTT.

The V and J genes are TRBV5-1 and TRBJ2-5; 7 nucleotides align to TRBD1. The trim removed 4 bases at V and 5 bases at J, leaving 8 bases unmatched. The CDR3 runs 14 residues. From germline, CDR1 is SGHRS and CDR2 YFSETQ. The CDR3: CASSPGQEWETQYF. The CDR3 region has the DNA TGCGCCAGCAGCCCCGGACAGGAGTGGGAGACCCAGTACTTC.

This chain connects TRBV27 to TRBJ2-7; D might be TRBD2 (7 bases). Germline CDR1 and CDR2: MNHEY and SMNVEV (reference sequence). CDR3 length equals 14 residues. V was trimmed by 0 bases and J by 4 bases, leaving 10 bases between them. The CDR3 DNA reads TGTGCCAGCAGTTTATCAGGGGGAGGGTACGAGCAGTACTTC. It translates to CASSLSGGGYEQYF.

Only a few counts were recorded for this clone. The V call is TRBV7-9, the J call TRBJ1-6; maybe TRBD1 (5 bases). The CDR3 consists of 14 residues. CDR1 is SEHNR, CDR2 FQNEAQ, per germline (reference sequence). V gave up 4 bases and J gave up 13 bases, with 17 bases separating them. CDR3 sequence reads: CASSSGTALTPLHF. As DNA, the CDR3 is TGTGCCAGCAGCTCCGGGACCGCGCTAACGCCCCTCCACTTT. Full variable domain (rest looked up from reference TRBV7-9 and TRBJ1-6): DTGVSQNPRHKITKRGQNVTFRCDPISEHNRLYWYRQTLGQGPEFLTYFQNEAQLEKSRLLSDRFSAERPKGSFSTLEIQRTEQGDSAMYLCASSSGTALTPLHFGNGTRLTVT.

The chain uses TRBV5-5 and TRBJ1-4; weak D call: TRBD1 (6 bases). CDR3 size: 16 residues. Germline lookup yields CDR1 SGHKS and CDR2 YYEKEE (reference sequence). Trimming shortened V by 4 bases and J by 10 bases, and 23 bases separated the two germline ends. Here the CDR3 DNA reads TGTGCCAGCAGCCCCCCCAACGGGGGCAGGACGACAAAACTGTTTTTT. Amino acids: CASSPPNGGRTTKLFF.

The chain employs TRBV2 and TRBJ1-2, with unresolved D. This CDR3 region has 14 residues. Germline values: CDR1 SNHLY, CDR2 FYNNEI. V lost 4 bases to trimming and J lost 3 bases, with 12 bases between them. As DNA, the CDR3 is TGTGCCAGCAGTGGCAGACCTGATCACTATGGCTACACCTTC. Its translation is CASSGRPDHYGYTF.

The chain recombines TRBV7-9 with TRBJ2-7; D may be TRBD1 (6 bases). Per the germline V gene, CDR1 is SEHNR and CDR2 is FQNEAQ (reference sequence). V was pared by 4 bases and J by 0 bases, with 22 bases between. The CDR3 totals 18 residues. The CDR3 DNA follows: TGTGCCAGCAGCTCGTACTATCGCCCAGGACAGCCCTCCTACGAGCAGTACTTC. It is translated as CASSSYYRPGQPSYEQYF. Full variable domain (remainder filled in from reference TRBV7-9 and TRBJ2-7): DTGVSQNPRHKITKRGQNVTFRCDPISEHNRLYWYRQTLGQGPEFLTYFQNEAQLEKSRLLSDRFSAERPKGSFSTLEIQRTEQGDSAMYLCASSSYYRPGQPSYEQYFGPGTRLTVT.

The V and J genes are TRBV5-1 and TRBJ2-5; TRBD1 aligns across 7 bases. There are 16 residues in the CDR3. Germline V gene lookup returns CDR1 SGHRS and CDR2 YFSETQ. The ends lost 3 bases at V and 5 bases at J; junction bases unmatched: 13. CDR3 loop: CASSSGNTGVGETQYF. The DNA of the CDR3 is TGCGCCAGCAGCTCTGGTAATACAGGGGTTGGGGAGACCCAGTACTTC.